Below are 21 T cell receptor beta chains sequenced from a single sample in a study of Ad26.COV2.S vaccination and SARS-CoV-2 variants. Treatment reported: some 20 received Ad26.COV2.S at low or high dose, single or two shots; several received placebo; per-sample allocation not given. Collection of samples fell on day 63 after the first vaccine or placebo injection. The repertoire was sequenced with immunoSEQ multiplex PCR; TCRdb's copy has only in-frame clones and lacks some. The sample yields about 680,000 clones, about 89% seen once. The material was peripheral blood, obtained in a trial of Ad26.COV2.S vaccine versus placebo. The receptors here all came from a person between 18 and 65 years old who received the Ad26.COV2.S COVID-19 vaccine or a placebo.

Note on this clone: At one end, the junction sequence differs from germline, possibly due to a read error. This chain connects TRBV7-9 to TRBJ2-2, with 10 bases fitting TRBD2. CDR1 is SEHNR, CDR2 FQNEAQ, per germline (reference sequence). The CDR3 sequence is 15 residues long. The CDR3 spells CASSLAGVSTGELFF. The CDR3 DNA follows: TGTGCCAGCAGCCTAGCGGGAGTGAGCACCGGGGAGCTGTTTTTT.

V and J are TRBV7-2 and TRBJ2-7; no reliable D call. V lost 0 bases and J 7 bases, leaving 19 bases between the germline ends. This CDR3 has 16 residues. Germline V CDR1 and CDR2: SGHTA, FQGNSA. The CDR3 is CASSLAHRSLLREQYF. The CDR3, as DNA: TGTGCCAGCAGCTTAGCGCATCGCAGTTTACTACGAGAGCAGTACTTC.

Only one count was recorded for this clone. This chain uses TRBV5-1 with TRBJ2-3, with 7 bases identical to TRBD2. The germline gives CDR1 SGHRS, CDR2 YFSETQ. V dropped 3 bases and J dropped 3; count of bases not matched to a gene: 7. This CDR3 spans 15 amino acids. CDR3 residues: CASSSDGGRTDTQYF. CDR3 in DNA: TGCGCCAGCAGCTCGGATGGCGGGAGAACAGATACGCAGTATTTT.

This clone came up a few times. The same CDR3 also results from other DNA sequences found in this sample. In DNA form, the CDR3 reads TGTGCCAGCAGCCAAGGAACTGAAGCTTTCTTT. This gives the protein CASSQGTEAFF. The chain is built from TRBV3-1 (or the pseudogene TRBV3-2) and TRBJ1-1; D gene uncertain. CDR1 LGHDT and CDR2 YNNKEL come from the germline V gene (reference sequence). The CDR3 has 11 amino acids. The V end lost 1 base, the J end lost 5 bases, and 2 bases lay between the germline ends.

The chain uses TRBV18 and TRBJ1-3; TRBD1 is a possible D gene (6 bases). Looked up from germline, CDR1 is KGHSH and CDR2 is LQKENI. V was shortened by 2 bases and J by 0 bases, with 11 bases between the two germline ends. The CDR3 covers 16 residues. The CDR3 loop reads CASSPDRGYSGNTIYF. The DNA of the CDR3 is TGTGCCAGCTCACCAGATAGGGGGTACTCTGGAAACACCATATATTTT.

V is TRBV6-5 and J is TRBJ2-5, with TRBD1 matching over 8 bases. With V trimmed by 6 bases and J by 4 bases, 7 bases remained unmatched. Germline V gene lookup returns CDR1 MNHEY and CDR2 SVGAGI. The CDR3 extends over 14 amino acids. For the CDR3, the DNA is TGTGCCAGCAGGCCAGACAGGGGCCCAGAGACCCAGTACTTC. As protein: CASRPDRGPETQYF.

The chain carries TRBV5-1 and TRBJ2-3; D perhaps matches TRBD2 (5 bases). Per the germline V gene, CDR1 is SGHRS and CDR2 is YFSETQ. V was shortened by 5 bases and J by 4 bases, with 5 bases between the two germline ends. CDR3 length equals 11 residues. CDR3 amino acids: CASREADTQYF. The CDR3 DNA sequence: TGCGCCAGCAGGGAGGCAGATACGCAGTATTTT.

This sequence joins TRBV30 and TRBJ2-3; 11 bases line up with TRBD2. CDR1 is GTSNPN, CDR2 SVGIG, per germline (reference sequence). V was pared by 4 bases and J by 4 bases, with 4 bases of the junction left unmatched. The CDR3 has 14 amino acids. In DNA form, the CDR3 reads TGTGCCTGGAACCTAGCGGGAGGCGCAGATACGCAGTATTTT. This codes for CAWNLAGGADTQYF.

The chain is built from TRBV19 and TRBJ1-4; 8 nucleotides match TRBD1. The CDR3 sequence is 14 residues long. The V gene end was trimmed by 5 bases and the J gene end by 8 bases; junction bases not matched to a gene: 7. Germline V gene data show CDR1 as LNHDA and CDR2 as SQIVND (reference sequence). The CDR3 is CASSEQGAREKLFF. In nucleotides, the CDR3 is TGTGCCAGTAGTGAGCAGGGGGCCAGGGAAAAACTGTTTTTT.

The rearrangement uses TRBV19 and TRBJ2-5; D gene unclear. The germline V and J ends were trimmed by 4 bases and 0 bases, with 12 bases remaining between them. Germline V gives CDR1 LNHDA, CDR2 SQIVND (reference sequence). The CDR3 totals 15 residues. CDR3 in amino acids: CASSNGATYQETQYF. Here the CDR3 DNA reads TGTGCCAGTAGTAACGGAGCAACCTACCAAGAGACCCAGTACTTC.

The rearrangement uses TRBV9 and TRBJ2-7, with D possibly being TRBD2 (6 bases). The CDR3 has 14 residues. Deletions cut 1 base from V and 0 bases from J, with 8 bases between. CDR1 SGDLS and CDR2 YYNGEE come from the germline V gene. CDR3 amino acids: CASSVLATSYEQYF. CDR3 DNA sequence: TGTGCCAGCAGCGTACTAGCGACCTCCTACGAGCAGTACTTC.

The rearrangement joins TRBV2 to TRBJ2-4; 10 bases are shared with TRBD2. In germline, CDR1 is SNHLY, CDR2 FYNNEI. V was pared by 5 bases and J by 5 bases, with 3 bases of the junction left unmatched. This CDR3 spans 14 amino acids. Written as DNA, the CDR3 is TGTGCCAGCAGTATAGCGGGGGGTCAAAACATTCAGTACTTC. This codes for CASSIAGGQNIQYF.

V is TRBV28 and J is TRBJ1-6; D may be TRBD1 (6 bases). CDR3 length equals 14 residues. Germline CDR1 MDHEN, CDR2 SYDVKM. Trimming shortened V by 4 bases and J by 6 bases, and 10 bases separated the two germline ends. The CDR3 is CASSSGVPNSPLHF. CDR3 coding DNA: TGTGCCAGCAGTTCAGGGGTGCCTAATTCACCCCTCCACTTT.

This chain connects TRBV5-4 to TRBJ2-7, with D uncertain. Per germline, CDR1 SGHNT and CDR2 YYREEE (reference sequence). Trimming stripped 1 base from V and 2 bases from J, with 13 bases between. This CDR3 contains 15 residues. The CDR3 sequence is CASSLSPGLPYEQYF. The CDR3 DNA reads TGTGCCAGCAGCTTGTCCCCCGGGCTTCCCTACGAGCAGTACTTC. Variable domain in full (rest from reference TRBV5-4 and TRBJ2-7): ETGVTQSPTHLIKTRGQQVTLRCSSQSGHNTVSWYQQALGQGPQFIFQYYREEENGRGNFPPRFSGLQFPNYSSELNVNALELDDSALYLCASSLSPGLPYEQYFGPGTRLTVT.

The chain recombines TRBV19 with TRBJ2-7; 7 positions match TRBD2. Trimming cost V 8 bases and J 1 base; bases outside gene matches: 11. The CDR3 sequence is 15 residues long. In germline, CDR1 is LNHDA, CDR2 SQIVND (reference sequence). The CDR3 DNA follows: TGTGCCAGTGGACGTCGTGCGGGAGCTTCCTACGAGCAGTACTTC. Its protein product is CASGRRAGASYEQYF.

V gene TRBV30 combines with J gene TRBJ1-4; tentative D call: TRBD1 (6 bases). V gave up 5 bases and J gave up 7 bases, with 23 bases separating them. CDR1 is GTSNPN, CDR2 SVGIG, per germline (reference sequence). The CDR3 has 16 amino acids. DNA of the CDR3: TGTGCCTGGGCTCCGGGCGGGCGGACAGCGAGTGAAAAACTGTTTTTT. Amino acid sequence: CAWAPGGRTASEKLFF.

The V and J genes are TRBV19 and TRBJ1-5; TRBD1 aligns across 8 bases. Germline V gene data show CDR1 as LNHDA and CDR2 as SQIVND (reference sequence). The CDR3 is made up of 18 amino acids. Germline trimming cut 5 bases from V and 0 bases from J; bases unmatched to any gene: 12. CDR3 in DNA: TGTGCCAGTAGTGACCCGGACAGGGTCCACTTTAGCAATCAGCCCCAGCATTTT. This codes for CASSDPDRVHFSNQPQHF.

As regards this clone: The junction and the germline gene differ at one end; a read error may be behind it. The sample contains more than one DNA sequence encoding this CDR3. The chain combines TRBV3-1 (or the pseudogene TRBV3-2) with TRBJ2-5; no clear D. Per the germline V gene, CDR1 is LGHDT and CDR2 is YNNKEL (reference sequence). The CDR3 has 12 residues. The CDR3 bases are TGTGCCAGCAGCCAAGACCAAAAGACCCAGTACTTC. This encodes CASSQDQKTQYF.

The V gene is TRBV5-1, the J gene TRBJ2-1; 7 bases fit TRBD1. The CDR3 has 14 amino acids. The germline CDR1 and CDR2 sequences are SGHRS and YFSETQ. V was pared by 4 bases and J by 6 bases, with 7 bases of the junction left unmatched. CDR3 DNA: TGCGCCAGCAGCCCAGGACAGGTAGTCAATGAGCAGTTCTTC. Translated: CASSPGQVVNEQFF. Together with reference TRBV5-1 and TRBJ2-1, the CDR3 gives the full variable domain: KAGVTQTPRYLIKTRGQQVTLSCSPISGHRSVSWYQQTPGQGLQFLFEYFSETQRNKGNFPGRFSGRQFSNSRSEMNVSTLELGDSALYLCASSPGQVVNEQFFGPGTRLTVL.

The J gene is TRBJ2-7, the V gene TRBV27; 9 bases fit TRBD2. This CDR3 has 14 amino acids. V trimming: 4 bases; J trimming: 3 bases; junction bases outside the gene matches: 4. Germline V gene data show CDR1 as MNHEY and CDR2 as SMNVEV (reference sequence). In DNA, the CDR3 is TGTGCCAGCAGTTCTGCGGGAGGGAACTACGAGCAGTACTTC. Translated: CASSSAGGNYEQYF.

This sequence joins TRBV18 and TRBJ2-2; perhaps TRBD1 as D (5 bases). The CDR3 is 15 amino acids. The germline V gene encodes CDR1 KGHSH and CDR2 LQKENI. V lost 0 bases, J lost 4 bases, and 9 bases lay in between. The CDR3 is CASSPPWTLTGELFF. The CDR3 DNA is TGTGCCAGCTCACCACCCTGGACACTCACCGGGGAGCTGTTTTTT.